The next 20 T cell receptor beta chains were all read from a single sample in a study of beta chain features in type 1 diabetes. The investigators reverse transcribed all of the isolated RNA, so they sequenced expressed TCRB transcripts. Libraries were prepared by immunoSEQ multiplex PCR; TCRdb keeps only in-frame clonotypes and omits some of them. The data hold about 640,000 clones, with 9.5% to 15% observed a single time. These receptors have no identified antigens. The study's findings and limits: For Type 1 diabetes patients, all four CD4+ subsets carried TCRB CDR3s that were moderately but significantly shorter.

The sample consisted of naive CD4+ T cells from blood. These receptors all stem from a man aged 25 to 45 with type 1 diabetes.

This clone occurred once. The chain carries TRBV27 and TRBJ2-7; tentatively, D is TRBD2 (6 bases). Germline V gene sequence: CDR1 MNHEY, CDR2 SMNVEV (reference sequence). V was shortened by 3 bases and J by 3 bases, with 15 bases between the two germline ends. This CDR3 comprises 15 residues. The CDR3 DNA is TGTGCCAGCAGTTTTGAGGGACTCCCCAACTACGAGCAGTACTTC. Protein sequence: CASSFEGLPNYEQYF.

This clone was counted between two and nine times. A much larger clone lies a single base off, so this may be a read error. The chain couples TRBV11-3 to TRBJ2-1, with D hard to call. The CDR3 consists of 11 residues. V lost 5 bases and J lost 5, with 4 bases in between. Germline assignment: CDR1 SGHNT and CDR2 YENEEA. The CDR3 nucleotides read TGTGCCAGCAGCCGGGACAATGAGCAGTTCTTC. It yields the protein CASSRDNEQFF. The complete variable domain, with remaining parts taken from reference TRBV11-3 and TRBJ2-1, reads EAGVVQSPRYKIIEKKQPVAFWCNPISGHNTLYWYLQNLGQGPELLIRYENEEAVDDSQLPKDRFSAERLKGVDSTLKIQPAELGDSAVYLCASSRDNEQFFGPGTRLTVL.

This clone was detected only a few times. V gene TRBV25-1 combines with J gene TRBJ2-3, with D perhaps matching TRBD2 (5 bases). The CDR3 spans 11 residues. With 9 bases removed from V and 9 bases from J, the gap between germline ends came to 13 bases. CDR1 is MGHDK, CDR2 SYGVNS, per germline. The CDR3 DNA reads as TGTGCCAGTCTTGCCGGGGAGACGCAGTATTTT. It yields the protein CASLAGETQYF.

This clone was detected only a few times. The CDR3 spells CASSSRGNGELFF. CDR3 bases: TGTGCCAGCAGCTCGAGGGGTAACGGGGAGCTGTTTTTT. The chain joins TRBV11-2 to TRBJ2-2; D is possibly TRBD1 or TRBD2 (5 bases each). V lost 4 bases, J lost 7 bases, and 10 bases lay in between. Germline V CDR1 and CDR2: SGHAT, FQNNGV. The CDR3 length is 13 residues.

The V call is TRBV7-6, the J call TRBJ2-7, with a weak D call TRBD1 (5 bases). This CDR3 is 13 amino acids long. The ends were cut back, 0 bases at V and 6 bases at J, with 9 bases in the middle. CDR1 is SGHVS, CDR2 FNYEAQ, per germline. The CDR3 spells CASSLAPQGEQYF. CDR3 DNA: TGTGCCAGCAGCTTAGCGCCCCAGGGCGAGCAGTACTTC.

This chain connects TRBV18 to TRBJ2-1, with D possibly TRBD1 on 6 matching bases. The CDR3 is made up of 15 amino acids. V dropped 2 bases and J dropped 3 bases, with 11 bases sitting between them. In germline, CDR1 is KGHSH, CDR2 LQKENI. CDR3 residues: CASSPGQLDYNEQFF. CDR3 bases: TGTGCCAGCTCACCAGGACAGCTGGACTACAATGAGCAGTTCTTC.

The table lists this clone with a few counts. V and J are TRBV28 and TRBJ1-2, with unresolved D. The CDR3 is 13 amino acids. V dropped 4 bases and J dropped 8 bases, with 14 bases sitting between them. From germline, CDR1 is MDHEN and CDR2 SYDVKM. In nucleotides, the CDR3 is TGTGCCAGCAGTTCCCCGGACCATACAGGCTACACCTTC. Translation: CASSSPDHTGYTF.

This clone was detected a few times. The V gene is TRBV7-9, the J gene TRBJ1-3; D remains ambiguous. The V gene lost 1 base and the J gene lost 0 bases, with 10 bases spanning the gap. The V gene's germline CDR1 is SEHNR and CDR2 FQNEAQ (reference sequence). CDR3 length: 16 residues. The CDR3 spells CASSLVPGVSGNTIYF. As DNA, the CDR3 is TGTGCCAGCAGCTTAGTTCCCGGCGTCTCTGGAAACACCATATATTTT.

On this clone itself: One junction end disagrees with the germline gene, perhaps due to a read error. The J gene is TRBJ1-4, the V gene TRBV2; tentative D call: TRBD1 (5 bases). Germline V gives CDR1 SNHLY, CDR2 FYNNEI. This CDR3 is 14 amino acids long. The CDR3 region has the DNA TGTGCCAGCAGAGAAGGGGAGCCTAATGAAAAACTGTTTTTT. The encoded protein is CASREGEPNEKLFF.

The V call is TRBV7-9, the J call TRBJ2-1, with D perhaps matching TRBD2 (6 bases). Germline V gene lookup returns CDR1 SEHNR and CDR2 FQNEAQ (reference sequence). The CDR3 consists of 15 residues. Trimming removed 5 bases at V and 4 bases at J, with 15 bases between. CDR3 residues: CASSMVPAGYNEQFF. In nucleotides, the CDR3 is TGTGCCAGCAGCATGGTACCCGCGGGGTACAATGAGCAGTTCTTC.

This clone turned up a few times. V usage is TRBV4-1 and J usage is TRBJ2-1; weak D call: TRBD2 (5 bases). The CDR3 sequence is 18 residues long. Trimming took 0 bases from V and 3 from J, leaving 18 bases between them. The germline V gene encodes CDR1 MGHRA and CDR2 YSYEKL. The CDR3 bases are TGCGCCAGCAGCCAAGATTCCCCTAGGGCGGGTCTCTACAATGAGCAGTTCTTC. This codes for CASSQDSPRAGLYNEQFF.

On this clone itself: With a much larger clone just one base away, this may be a read error. Other DNA sequences in this sample translate to the same CDR3. This chain connects TRBV7-7 to TRBJ2-3; TRBD2 is a possible D gene (6 bases). CDR1 and CDR2 from the germline V gene are SSHAT and FNYEAQ (reference sequence). The V end lost 1 base, the J end lost 0 bases, and 8 bases lay between the germline ends. This CDR3 has 15 amino acids. CDR3 residues: CASSLGRGSTDTQYF. CDR3 coding DNA: TGTGCCAGCAGCTTAGGGCGGGGCAGCACAGATACGCAGTATTTT.

This clone was counted only a few times. The J gene is TRBJ2-7, the V gene TRBV27; D tentatively reads TRBD1 or TRBD2 (6 bases each). This CDR3 region has 14 residues. Germline values: CDR1 MNHEY, CDR2 SMNVEV (reference sequence). V was shortened by 2 bases and J by 9 bases, with 17 bases between the two germline ends. Here the CDR3 reads CASSLQERGGRQYF. CDR3 nucleotides: TGTGCCAGCAGTTTACAGGAACGAGGGGGGAGGCAGTACTTC.

V is TRBV6-5 and J is TRBJ1-1, with D hard to call. Germline CDR1 is MNHEY and CDR2 is SVGAGI. This CDR3 has 12 residues. Trimming stripped 7 bases from V and 1 base from J, with 7 bases between. The CDR3, as DNA: TGTGCCAGCACCTCGGGGAACACTGAAGCTTTCTTT. Its translation is CASTSGNTEAFF.

Only a few counts were recorded for this clone. The genes are TRBV5-1 and TRBJ2-1; D gene ambiguous. The germline CDR1 and CDR2 sequences are SGHRS and YFSETQ. V was pared by 1 base and J by 4 bases, with 15 bases between. The CDR3 totals 16 residues. CDR3 in amino acids: CASSLSGGMGYNEQFF. The CDR3 DNA is TGCGCCAGCAGCTTGAGTGGCGGAATGGGGTACAATGAGCAGTTCTTC.

This chain links TRBV11-2 with TRBJ2-2; weak D call: TRBD1 (5 bases). This CDR3 spans 17 amino acids. CDR1 and CDR2 (germline): SGHAT, FQNNGV. V gave up 4 bases and J gave up 4 bases, with 19 bases separating them. The CDR3 DNA reads as TGTGCCAGCAGCTCGTCCCTTGGGGCGGATATCACCGGGGAGCTGTTTTTT. Its translation is CASSSSLGADITGELFF.

The genes are TRBV10-1 and TRBJ2-5, with D possibly TRBD2 on 5 matching bases. V shed 0 bases and J shed 3 bases, with 11 bases lying between them. The CDR3 runs to 15 residues. From germline, CDR1 is WNHNN and CDR2 SYGVQD (reference sequence). The CDR3 here is CASSESISGKETQYF. CDR3 DNA sequence: TGCGCCAGCAGTGAGTCGATCTCCGGGAAAGAGACCCAGTACTTC.

This clone was counted a few times. The V and J genes are TRBV4-2 and TRBJ2-2; unclear D gene. The germline gives CDR1 LGHNA, CDR2 YNFKEQ. This CDR3 spans 13 amino acids. The V end lost 11 bases, the J end lost 0 bases, and 10 bases lay between the germline ends. The DNA for the CDR3 is TGTGCCGTTCAAGACTCGAACACCGGGGAGCTGTTTTTT. Translated, it gives CAVQDSNTGELFF.

This clone was found a few times. The chain combines TRBV9 with TRBJ1-2; 7 positions agree with TRBD1. The CDR3 contains 12 residues. Per the germline V gene, CDR1 is SGDLS and CDR2 is YYNGEE. J gave up 4 bases and V 3 bases, and 0 bases lay outside the gene matches. DNA of the CDR3: TGTGCCAGCAGCGGGGACAGCTATGGCTACACCTTC. It codes for CASSGDSYGYTF.

V and J are TRBV6-5 and TRBJ1-6, with D unclear. V was trimmed by 3 bases and J by 5 bases, leaving 14 bases between them. The CDR3 length is 16 residues. The germline V gene encodes CDR1 MNHEY and CDR2 SVGAGI. CDR3 bases: TGTGCCAGCAGTTATTTGGCCCGAAGTAATAATTCACCCCTCCACTTT. This gives the protein CASSYLARSNNSPLHF.